The 30 T cell receptor beta chains reported below all come from one sample, sequenced in a study of cytomegalovirus exposure and HLA in healthy donors. Both 60 Vbeta primers and 13 Jbeta primers went into the PCR. Sequencing used immunoSEQ multiplex PCR; TCRdb keeps in-frame clones, though not all of them. The sample data list nearly 200,000 clones. Sequenced material: PBMCs. The receptor source for this set is a boy under 18 in good health and CMV-seronegative.

The J gene is TRBJ1-2, the V gene TRBV15, with 9 bases aligning to TRBD1. The CDR3 is 15 amino acids. V gave up 4 bases and J gave up 4 bases; unmatched junction bases: 7. CDR1 LNHNV and CDR2 YYDKDF come from the germline V gene (reference sequence). The chain's CDR3 is CATSTQGQGFYGYTF. The CDR3 DNA is TGTGCCACCAGCACCCAGGGACAGGGATTCTATGGCTACACCTTC. The full variable domain, completed using reference TRBV15 and TRBJ1-2, is DAMVIQNPRYQVTQFGKPVTLSCSQTLNHNVMYWYQQKSSQAPKLLFHYYDKDFNNEADTPDNFQSRRPNTSFCFLDIRSPGLGDTAMYLCATSTQGQGFYGYTFGSGTRLTVV.

The CDR3 spells CASSPGQSMNTEAFF. The CDR3, as DNA: TGTGCCAGCTCACCGGGACAGTCGATGAACACTGAAGCTTTCTTT. This chain joins TRBV18 and TRBJ1-1; 7 bases map to TRBD1. The CDR3 runs to 15 residues. Germline V CDR1 and CDR2: KGHSH, LQKENI. J gave up 0 bases and V 3 bases, and 4 bases lay outside the gene matches.

The chain combines TRBV27 with TRBJ2-2; the D gene is possibly TRBD2 (5 bases). Germline-derived CDR1 and CDR2 are MNHEY and SMNVEV (reference sequence). V gave up 6 bases and J gave up 4 bases, with 21 bases separating them. CDR3 length: 17 residues. This CDR3 reads CASSPNSRTRATGELFF. DNA for the CDR3: TGTGCCAGCAGCCCAAACTCCAGAACGCGGGCCACCGGGGAGCTGTTTTTT.

The genes are TRBV6-5 and TRBJ2-5, with 9 bases that match TRBD2. Germline V gene data show CDR1 as MNHEY and CDR2 as SVGAGI. Trimming removed 6 bases from V and 5 bases from J; junction bases left unmatched: 7. The CDR3 contains 14 residues. The CDR3 is CASRQAGGGETQYF. The CDR3 DNA reads TGTGCCAGCAGACAAGCGGGGGGAGGGGAGACCCAGTACTTC.

The V call is TRBV2, the J call TRBJ2-7; TRBD1 matches at 7 bases. The CDR3 runs 13 residues. The V segment lost 6 bases and the J segment 5 bases; nucleotides outside the gene matches: 7. Germline CDR1 is SNHLY and CDR2 is FYNNEI. CDR3: CASRATGWHEQYF. Here the CDR3 DNA reads TGTGCCAGCAGAGCGACAGGGTGGCACGAGCAGTACTTC.

The rearrangement joins TRBV19 to TRBJ1-1; D is perhaps TRBD1 (5 bases). The CDR3 consists of 15 residues. Germline V gene data show CDR1 as LNHDA and CDR2 as SQIVND (reference sequence). With 7 bases removed from V and 2 bases from J, the gap between germline ends came to 17 bases. The CDR3 DNA is TGTGCCAGTATCTCCACGGGGGGAAAAAACACTGAAGCTTTCTTT. Translating it yields CASISTGGKNTEAFF.

CDR3 bases: TGTGCCAGCAGCCCCCGACAGGACTTCTACGAGCAGTACTTC. Amino acid sequence: CASSPRQDFYEQYF. The chain joins TRBV7-9 to TRBJ2-7; the D gene is possibly TRBD1 (6 bases). The CDR3 length is 14 residues. CDR1 SEHNR and CDR2 FQNEAQ come from the germline V gene (reference sequence). V shed 5 bases and J shed 3 bases, with 14 bases lying between them.

As concerns this clone: A junction boundary mismatches the germline segment, possibly from a read error. Other nucleotide sequences from this sample produce the same CDR3. This rearrangement joins TRBV30 to TRBJ1-2; a weak D match, TRBD1 (5 bases). Germline CDR1 GTSNPN, CDR2 SVGIG (reference sequence). The CDR3 sequence is 14 residues long. The CDR3 region has the DNA TGCGCCTGGGACCACGGCAGCGACTATTATGGCTACACCTTC. Encoded protein: CAWDHGSDYYGYTF.

The chain recombines TRBV7-8 with TRBJ2-5, with 7 bases identical to TRBD1. V lost 2 bases, J lost 1 base, and 1 base stayed unmatched. Germline assignment: CDR1 SGHVS and CDR2 FQNEAQ. This CDR3 is built from 14 residues. CDR3 region: CASSLYRGQETQYF. CDR3 in DNA: TGTGCCAGCAGCTTATACAGGGGCCAAGAGACCCAGTACTTC.

This chain connects TRBV6-5 to TRBJ1-4; 7 bases agree with TRBD1. V trimming: 6 bases; J trimming: 4 bases; junction bases outside the gene matches: 8. The CDR3 contains 15 residues. Per germline, CDR1 MNHEY and CDR2 SVGAGI. The CDR3 DNA sequence: TGTGCCAGCAGCAACCCGGGACAGTTTAATGAAAAACTGTTTTTT. It encodes CASSNPGQFNEKLFF.

The gene calls are TRBV13 and TRBJ2-5; D might be TRBD1 (5 bases). Trimming took off 6 bases at V and 1 base at J, with 15 bases between the two ends. Germline CDR1 and CDR2: PRHDT and FYEKMQ (reference sequence). The CDR3 spans 15 residues. CDR3 DNA: TGTGCCAGCAGGCCCACAGGAAATTCCCAAGAGACCCAGTACTTC. This gives the protein CASRPTGNSQETQYF.

This rearrangement joins TRBV7-2 to TRBJ1-2, with TRBD1 matching over 9 bases. Trimming took 5 bases from V and 6 from J; bases not matched to a gene: 19. The CDR3 runs to 18 residues. Per the germline V gene, CDR1 is SGHTA and CDR2 is FQGNSA. CDR3 protein: CASSVRQGGEGMFHGYTF. CDR3 bases: TGTGCCAGCAGCGTCCGACAGGGGGGAGAGGGTATGTTCCATGGCTACACCTTC.

The V call is TRBV7-2, the J call TRBJ1-5; 7 bases are shared with TRBD1. CDR3 length equals 16 residues. Germline lookup yields CDR1 SGHTA and CDR2 FQGNSA. Germline trimming cut 5 bases from V and 6 bases from J; bases unmatched to any gene: 13. CDR3 sequence (DNA): TGTGCCAGCAGCCCGGGCGACAGGGTATTAAGTCAGCCCCAGCATTTT. Amino acid sequence: CASSPGDRVLSQPQHF. Filled out from reference TRBV7-2 and TRBJ1-5, the complete variable domain reads GAGVSQSPSNKVTEKGKDVELRCDPISGHTALYWYRQSLGQGLEFLIYFQGNSAPDKSGLPSDRFSAERTGGSVSTLTIQRTQQEDSAVYLCASSPGDRVLSQPQHFGDGTRLSIL.

The chain couples TRBV19 to TRBJ2-7; D uncertain. Germline CDR1 LNHDA, CDR2 SQIVND (reference sequence). CDR3 length: 12 residues. Trimming pared 5 bases from V and 0 bases from J, leaving 5 bases between. CDR3 sequence (DNA): TGTGCCAGTAGTGGGCGCTCCTACGAGCAGTACTTC. This encodes CASSGRSYEQYF.

The J gene is TRBJ2-7, the V gene TRBV19, with 16 bases matching TRBD2. V shed 4 bases and J 7 bases; nucleotides not matched to a gene: 16. The CDR3 is 19 residues long. Germline V CDR1 and CDR2: LNHDA, SQIVND (reference sequence). The CDR3 nucleotides read TGTGCCAGTAGTAAAAAGGGACTAGCGGGGGGGCCGCCTTCGAGGGAGCAGTACTTC. It encodes CASSKKGLAGGPPSREQYF. Together with reference TRBV19 and TRBJ2-7, the CDR3 gives the full variable domain: DGGITQSPKYLFRKEGQNVTLSCEQNLNHDAMYWYRQDPGQGLRLIYYSQIVNDFQKGDIAEGYSVSREKKESFPLTVTSAQKNPTAFYLCASSKKGLAGGPPSREQYFGPGTRLTVT.

The CDR3 DNA reads TGTGCCAGCAGCTTACGGATCTGGACTTCGGGACTCAATGAGCAGTTCTTC. Its protein product is CASSLRIWTSGLNEQFF. The V and J genes are TRBV7-2 and TRBJ2-1; tentatively, D is TRBD2 (6 bases). The germline CDR1 and CDR2 sequences are SGHTA and FQGNSA. V was shortened by 2 bases and J by 6 bases, with 20 bases between the two germline ends. The CDR3 length is 17 residues.

The V and J genes are TRBV2 and TRBJ1-5, with a tentative D call TRBD1 (6 bases). V was cut by 6 bases and J by 4 bases, with 16 bases left in between. Germline V gene sequence: CDR1 SNHLY, CDR2 FYNNEI. The CDR3 consists of 15 residues. The DNA of the CDR3 is TGTGCCAGCAGGCCTATGGGGGCTTCGAATCAGCCCCAGCATTTT. Protein: CASRPMGASNQPQHF.

The CDR3 protein is CATSRETGSYNEQFF. The CDR3 coding sequence is TGTGCCACCAGCAGAGAGACGGGTTCCTACAATGAGCAGTTCTTC. The chain employs TRBV15 and TRBJ2-1; no clear D gene. Germline CDR1 is LNHNV and CDR2 is YYDKDF (reference sequence). The CDR3 spans 15 residues. The V and J ends lost 0 bases and 1 base respectively, with 7 bases between them.

The rearrangement uses TRBV5-5 and TRBJ2-3; 12 nucleotides align to TRBD2. The CDR3 sequence is 17 residues long. The germline V gene encodes CDR1 SGHKS and CDR2 YYEKEE (reference sequence). V shed 6 bases and J 2 bases; nucleotides not matched to a gene: 10. Here the CDR3 DNA reads TGTGCCAGCATCCCTAGCGGGGGGGGTTTTAACACAGATACGCAGTATTTT. As protein: CASIPSGGGFNTDTQYF.

V and J are TRBV7-3 and TRBJ2-3; no clear D gene. Per germline, CDR1 SGHTA and CDR2 FQGTGA. V lost 4 bases, J lost 2 bases, and 13 bases lay in between. This CDR3 has 15 amino acids. Here the CDR3 reads CASSSPSGPTDTQYF. As DNA, the CDR3 is TGTGCCAGCAGCTCCCCATCTGGCCCCACAGATACGCAGTATTTT.

This chain connects TRBV5-6 to TRBJ2-1, with 8 bases identical to TRBD1. The CDR3 length is 14 residues. Trimming took 4 bases from V and 4 from J; bases not matched to a gene: 4. Germline V gene lookup returns CDR1 SGHDT and CDR2 YYEEEE. CDR3 bases: TGTGCCAGCAGCCTGGGACAGGCTTACAATGAGCAGTTCTTC. Translated: CASSLGQAYNEQFF.

This sequence joins TRBV4-1 and TRBJ2-3; TRBD2 aligns across 10 bases. Trimming took 1 base from V and 5 from J; bases not matched to a gene: 3. The CDR3 length is 15 residues. Germline V lookup: CDR1 MGHRA, CDR2 YSYEKL. The CDR3 DNA is TGCGCCAGCAGCCAAGGAGCGGGGGGGCGAGATACGCAGTATTTT. It yields the protein CASSQGAGGRDTQYF.

This chain joins TRBV5-1 and TRBJ2-5, with D possibly being TRBD1 (5 bases). The J call is doubtful: the DNA matches TRBJ2-7 better. This CDR3 spans 16 amino acids. Germline assignment: CDR1 SGHRS and CDR2 YFSETQ. As DNA, the CDR3 is TGCGCCAGCAGCTTGGAGGGGAAGCCAAGCTCCTACGAGCAGTACTTC. It specifies CASSLEGKPSSYEQYF.

V gene TRBV20-1 combines with J gene TRBJ2-7, with D uncertain. Germline lookup yields CDR1 DFQATT and CDR2 SNEGSKA (reference sequence). V lost 4 bases to trimming and J lost 5 bases, with 9 bases between them. The CDR3 spans 11 residues. CDR3 sequence reads: CSAKSVHEQYF. The CDR3 bases are TGCAGTGCTAAATCAGTGCACGAGCAGTACTTC.

The genes are TRBV9 and TRBJ2-5, with TRBD2 identical over 10 bases. V dropped 1 base and J dropped 7; count of bases not matched to a gene: 7. This CDR3 comprises 15 residues. The germline CDR1 and CDR2 sequences are SGDLS and YYNGEE. This chain's CDR3 is CASSVTSGERGTQYF. The CDR3 DNA sequence: TGTGCCAGCAGCGTAACTAGCGGGGAGCGGGGGACCCAGTACTTC.

The rearrangement joins TRBV4-1 to TRBJ2-3; D is undetermined. The CDR3 contains 14 residues. The V and J ends lost 5 bases and 5 bases respectively, with 14 bases between them. Germline loops: CDR1 MGHRA, CDR2 YSYEKL. The CDR3 here is CASSTDTREDTQYF. In DNA form, the CDR3 reads TGCGCCAGCAGCACCGACACTCGTGAAGATACGCAGTATTTT.

This sequence joins TRBV11-3 and TRBJ2-7; TRBD1 agrees at 9 bases. V trimming: 3 bases; J trimming: 4 bases; junction bases outside the gene matches: 1. Per the germline V gene, CDR1 is SGHNT and CDR2 is YENEEA. This CDR3 contains 13 residues. CDR3 sequence: CASSFGQGYEQYF. CDR3 coding DNA: TGTGCCAGCAGCTTCGGACAGGGGTACGAGCAGTACTTC.

In the case of this clone: The sample contains more than one DNA sequence encoding this CDR3. The gene calls are TRBV6-5 and TRBJ1-1; 10 bases map to TRBD1. The V segment lost 5 bases and the J segment 1 base; nucleotides outside the gene matches: 4. This CDR3 is built from 15 residues. Germline V gene data show CDR1 as MNHEY and CDR2 as SVGAGI. CDR3 sequence (DNA): TGTGCCAGCAGTCCCGACAGGGGGCGGAACACTGAAGCTTTCTTT. This encodes CASSPDRGRNTEAFF.

This CDR3 is CASSSGYLDSPLHF. CDR3 nucleotide sequence: TGTGCCAGCAGCTCCGGGTATTTGGATTCACCCCTCCACTTT. The chain joins TRBV11-3 to TRBJ1-6; D is unclear. V lost 4 bases to trimming and J lost 8 bases, with 12 bases between them. Germline V lookup: CDR1 SGHNT, CDR2 YENEEA. CDR3 size: 14 residues.

This chain joins TRBV11-2 and TRBJ2-5; D is undetermined. Looked up from germline, CDR1 is SGHAT and CDR2 is FQNNGV. This CDR3 is built from 12 residues. Trimming took off 3 bases at V and 2 bases at J, with 4 bases between the two ends. CDR3 residues: CASSFLQETQYF. CDR3 DNA: TGTGCCAGCAGCTTTTTACAAGAGACCCAGTACTTC.